A selection of T cell receptor beta chains follows, all from one sample in a study of T cell clusters in autoimmune cytopenias. Each CDR3 protein gets one entry in TCRdb, which reprocessed the multiplex PCR reads and gives no DNA. The sample table includes roughly 4,200 distinct CDR3 sequences. The same data also contributed to another study, on T cell repertoires in aging, cancer and after chemotherapy.

The sample comprised peripheral blood. The source of these receptors is a human donor in good health. Each CDR3 is given with its conserved first and last residue. The listing skips clone size in some rows; elsewhere it reads once, few, many or a size class.

clone_size j_call v_call cdr3_aa
. TRBJ2-1 TRBV7-2 CASSSFYNEQFF
. TRBJ2-5 TRBV6-2/TRBV6-3 CASSKGLAGNQETQYF
. TRBJ2-3 TRBV6-2/TRBV6-3 CASSYSLGTQYF
. TRBJ2-5 TRBV20-1 CSAREGSGRQETQYF
. TRBJ2-3 TRBV12-3/TRBV12-4 CATIGRNTDTQYF
. TRBJ2-7 TRBV18 CASSPPVGAENSYEQYF
. TRBJ2-7 TRBV5-6 CASSFYSGQGLSYEQYF
. TRBJ2-7 TRBV6-2/TRBV6-3 CASRTLAGGTYEQYF
. TRBJ2-4 TRBV18 CASSYSHRGIENIQYF
medium-sized TRBJ1-2 TRBV19 CASRRGILDYGYTF
. TRBJ1-6 TRBV27 CAISRGQPNSPLHF
. TRBJ1-2 TRBV29-1 CSVNLGTAYGYTF
. TRBJ2-1 TRBV12-3/TRBV12-4 CASSLVAGQSANEQFF
. TRBJ2-1 TRBV5-4 CASSSGGGSYNEQFF
medium-sized TRBJ1-5 TRBV19 CASSIEGFKFQPQHF
. TRBJ2-2 TRBV19 CASSPQAPNAGELFF
. TRBJ2-7 TRBV18 CASSFTPYEQYF
. TRBJ1-2 TRBV5-1 CASSFPQRRGYTF
. TRBJ1-2 TRBV27 CASSVKVTLRPYGYTF
. TRBJ2-6 TRBV12-3/TRBV12-4 CASSFIRGWGVMSGGANVLTF
. TRBJ2-3 TRBV6-2/TRBV6-3 CASSLTSGGGDTQYF
. TRBJ2-7 TRBV6-1 CASAPQGRSVHEQYF
. TRBJ2-7 TRBV6-5 CASSNGVGRVYEQYF
. TRBJ2-7 TRBV6-6 CASSYGFYYEQYF
. TRBJ2-2 TRBV5-4 CASSLAYTGELFF
. TRBJ1-1 TRBV12-3/TRBV12-4 CASSLDREAFF
medium-sized TRBJ2-7 TRBV27 CASSLGREVLHEQYF
. TRBJ1-2 TRBV6-2/TRBV6-3 CASSQGVYYGYTF
. TRBJ1-4 TRBV24-1 CATSDGGSRGGEKLFF
. TRBJ2-2 TRBV11-2 CASSLGLSGELFF
. TRBJ2-5 TRBV12-3/TRBV12-4 CASSPLASQETQYF
medium-sized TRBJ1-5 TRBV19 CASSVPWDSGNQPQHF
medium-sized TRBJ2-1 TRBV5-4 CASSSYLGSDEQFF
. TRBJ2-1 TRBV6-5 CASSYFVGTNNEQFF
. TRBJ1-6 TRBV6-1 CASAKGALGSPLHF